These T cell receptor beta chains were read from a single sample in a study of cytomegalovirus exposure and HLA in healthy donors. The data were produced by immunoSEQ multiplex PCR, yet TCRdb's version contains in-frame clones alone and is incomplete. The data show about 98,000 clones, 65% to 80% seen once. The sequenced material came from PBMCs. These receptors were obtained from a man aged 60 to 75 in good health and CMV-seropositive. The CDR3 runs from the conserved cysteine through the conserved F or W. Fields, in order: CDR3 protein, J gene, V gene.

CDR3: CASSTRGPDTDTQYF; J: TRBJ2-3; V: TRBV5-4
CDR3: CASSSGQGNYEQYF; J: NA; V: TRBV13
CDR3: CASSYGQGFTEAFF; J: TRBJ1-1; V: TRBV6-5
CDR3: CASSSGTGQPQHF; J: TRBJ1-5; V: TRBV7-9
CDR3: CASRGTVPNYGYTF; J: TRBJ1-2; V: TRBV6-5
CDR3: CASSLTLDPAGGNQETQYF; J: TRBJ2-5; V: TRBV5-1
CDR3: CASSEPGTANEQFF; J: TRBJ2-1; V: TRBV25-1
CDR3: CAIMSGTGVPYEQYF; J: TRBJ2-7; V: TRBV10-3
CDR3: CASSAGYGNEKLFF; J: TRBJ1-4; V: TRBV6-1
CDR3: CASSRFAGPAYEQYF; J: TRBJ2-7; V: TRBV27
CDR3: CASSLSTYSNQPQHF; J: TRBJ1-5; V: TRBV5-6
CDR3: CASSMRELITGELFF; J: TRBJ2-2; V: TRBV19
CDR3: CASSPLLYGYTF; J: TRBJ1-2; V: TRBV9
CDR3: CASSQVGDKAYGYTF; J: TRBJ1-2; V: TRBV4-1